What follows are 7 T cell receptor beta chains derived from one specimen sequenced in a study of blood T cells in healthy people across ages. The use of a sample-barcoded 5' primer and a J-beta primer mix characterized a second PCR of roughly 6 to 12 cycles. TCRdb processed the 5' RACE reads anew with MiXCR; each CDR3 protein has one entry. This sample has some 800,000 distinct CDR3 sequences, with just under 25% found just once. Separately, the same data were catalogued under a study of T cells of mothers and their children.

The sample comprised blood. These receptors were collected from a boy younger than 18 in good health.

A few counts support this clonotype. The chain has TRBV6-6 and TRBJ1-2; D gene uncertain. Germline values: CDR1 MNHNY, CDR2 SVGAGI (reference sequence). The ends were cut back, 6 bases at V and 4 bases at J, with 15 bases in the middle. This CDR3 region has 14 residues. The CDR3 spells CASSSATSSYGYTF. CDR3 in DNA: TGTGCCAGCAGCTCAGCCACTTCTTCCTATGGCTACACCTTC.

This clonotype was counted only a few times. In DNA form, the CDR3 reads TGCCCCAGGGGCTCCTTAATTACTTACGAGCAGTACTTC. It yields the protein CPRGSLITYEQYF. The rearrangement links TRBV21-1 to TRBJ2-5. The DNA end is more similar to TRBJ2-7, so the J call may be wrong. TRBV21-1 is listed as a pseudogene. The CDR3 spans 13 residues.

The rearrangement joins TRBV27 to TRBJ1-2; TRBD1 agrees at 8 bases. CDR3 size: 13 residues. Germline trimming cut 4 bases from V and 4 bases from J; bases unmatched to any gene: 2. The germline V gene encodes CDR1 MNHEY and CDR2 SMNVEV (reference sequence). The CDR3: CASSWGTGYGYTF. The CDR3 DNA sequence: TGTGCCAGCAGTTGGGGGACAGGCTATGGCTACACCTTC.

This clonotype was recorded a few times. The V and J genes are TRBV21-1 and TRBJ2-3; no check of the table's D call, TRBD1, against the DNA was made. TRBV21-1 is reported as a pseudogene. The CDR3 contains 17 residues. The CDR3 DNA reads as TGTGCCAGCAGCACTTCAGTAACAGGGGGCGACACAGATACGCAGTATTTT. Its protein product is CASSTSVTGGDTDTQYF.

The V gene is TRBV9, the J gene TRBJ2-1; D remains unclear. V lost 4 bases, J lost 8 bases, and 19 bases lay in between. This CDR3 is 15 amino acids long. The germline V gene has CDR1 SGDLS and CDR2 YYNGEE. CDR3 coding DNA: TGTGCCAGCAGCCCCCGGGTCTACCAGGCTCATGAGCAGTTCTTC. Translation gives CASSPRVYQAHEQFF.

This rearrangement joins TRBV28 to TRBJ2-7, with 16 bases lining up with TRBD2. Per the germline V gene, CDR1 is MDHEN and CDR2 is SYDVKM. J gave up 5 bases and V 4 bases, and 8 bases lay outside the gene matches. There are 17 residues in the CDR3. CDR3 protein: CASSSQGLAGGVHEQYF. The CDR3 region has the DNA TGTGCCAGCAGTTCCCAGGGACTAGCGGGAGGGGTCCACGAGCAGTACTTC. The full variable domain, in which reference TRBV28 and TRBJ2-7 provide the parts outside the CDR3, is DVKVTQSSRYLVKRTGEKVFLECVQDMDHENMFWYRQDPGLGLRLIYFSYDVKMKEKGDIPEGYSVSREKKERFSLILESASTNQTSMYLCASSSQGLAGGVHEQYFGPGTRLTVT.

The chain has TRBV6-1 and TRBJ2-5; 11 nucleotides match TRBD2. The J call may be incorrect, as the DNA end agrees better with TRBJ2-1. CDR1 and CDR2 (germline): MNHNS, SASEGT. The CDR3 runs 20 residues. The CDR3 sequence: CASSEAPGLAETSSYNEQFF. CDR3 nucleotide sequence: TGTGCCAGCAGTGAAGCCCCGGGACTAGCGGAAACTAGCTCCTACAATGAGCAGTTCTTC.